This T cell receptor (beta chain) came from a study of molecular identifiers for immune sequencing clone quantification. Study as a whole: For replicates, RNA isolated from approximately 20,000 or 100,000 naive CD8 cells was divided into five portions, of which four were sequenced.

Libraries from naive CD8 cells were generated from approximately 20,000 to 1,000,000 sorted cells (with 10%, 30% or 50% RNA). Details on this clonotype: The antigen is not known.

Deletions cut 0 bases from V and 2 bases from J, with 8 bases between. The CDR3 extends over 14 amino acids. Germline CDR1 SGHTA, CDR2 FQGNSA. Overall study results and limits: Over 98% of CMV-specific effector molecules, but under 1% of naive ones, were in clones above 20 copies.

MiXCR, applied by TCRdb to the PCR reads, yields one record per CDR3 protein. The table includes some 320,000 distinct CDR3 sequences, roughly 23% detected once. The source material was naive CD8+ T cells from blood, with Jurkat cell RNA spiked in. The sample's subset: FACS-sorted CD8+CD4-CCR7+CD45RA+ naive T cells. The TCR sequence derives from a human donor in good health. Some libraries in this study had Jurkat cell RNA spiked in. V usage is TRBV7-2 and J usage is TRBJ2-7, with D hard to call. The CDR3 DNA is TGTGCCAGCAGCTTAGCGGCTAACCCCTACGAGCAGTACTTC. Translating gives CASSLAANPYEQYF.